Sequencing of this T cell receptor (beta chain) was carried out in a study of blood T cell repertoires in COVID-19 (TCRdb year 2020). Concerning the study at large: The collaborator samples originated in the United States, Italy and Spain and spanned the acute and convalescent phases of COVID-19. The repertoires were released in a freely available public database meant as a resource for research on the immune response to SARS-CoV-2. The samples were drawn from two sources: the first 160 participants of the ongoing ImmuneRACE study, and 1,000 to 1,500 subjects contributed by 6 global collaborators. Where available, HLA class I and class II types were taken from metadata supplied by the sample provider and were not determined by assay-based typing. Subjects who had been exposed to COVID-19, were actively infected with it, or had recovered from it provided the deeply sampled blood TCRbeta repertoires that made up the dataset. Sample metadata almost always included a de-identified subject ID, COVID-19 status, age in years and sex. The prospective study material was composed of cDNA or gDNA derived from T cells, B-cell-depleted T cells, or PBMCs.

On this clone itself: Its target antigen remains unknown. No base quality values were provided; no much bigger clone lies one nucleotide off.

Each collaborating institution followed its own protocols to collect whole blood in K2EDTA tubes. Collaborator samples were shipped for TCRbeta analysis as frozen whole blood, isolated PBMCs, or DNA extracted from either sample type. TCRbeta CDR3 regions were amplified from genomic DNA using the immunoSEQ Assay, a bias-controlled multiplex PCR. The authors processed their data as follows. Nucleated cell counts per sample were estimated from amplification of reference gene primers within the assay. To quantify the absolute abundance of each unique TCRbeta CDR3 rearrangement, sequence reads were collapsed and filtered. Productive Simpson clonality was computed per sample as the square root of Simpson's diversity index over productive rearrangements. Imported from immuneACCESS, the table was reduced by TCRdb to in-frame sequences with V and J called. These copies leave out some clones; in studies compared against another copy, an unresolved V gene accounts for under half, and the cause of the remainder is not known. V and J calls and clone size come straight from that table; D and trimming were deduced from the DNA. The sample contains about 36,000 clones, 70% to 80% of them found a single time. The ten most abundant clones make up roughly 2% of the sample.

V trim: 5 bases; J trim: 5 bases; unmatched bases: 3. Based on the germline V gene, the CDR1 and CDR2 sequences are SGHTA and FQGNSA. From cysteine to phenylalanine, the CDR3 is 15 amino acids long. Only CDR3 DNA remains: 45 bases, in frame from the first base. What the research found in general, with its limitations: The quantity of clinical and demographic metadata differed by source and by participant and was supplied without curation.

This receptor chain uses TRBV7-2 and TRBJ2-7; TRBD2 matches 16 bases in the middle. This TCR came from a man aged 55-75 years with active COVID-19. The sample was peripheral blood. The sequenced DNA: TGTGCCAGCAGCGGGACTAGCGGGAGGGCCCACGAGCAGTACTTC. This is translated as CASSGTSGRAHEQYF. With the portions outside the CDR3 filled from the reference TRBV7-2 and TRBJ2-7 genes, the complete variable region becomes GAGVSQSPSNKVTEKGKDVELRCDPISGHTALYWYRQSLGQGLEFLIYFQGNSAPDKSGLPSDRFSAERTGGSVSTLTIQRTQQEDSAVYLCASSGTSGRAHEQYFGPGTRLTVT.